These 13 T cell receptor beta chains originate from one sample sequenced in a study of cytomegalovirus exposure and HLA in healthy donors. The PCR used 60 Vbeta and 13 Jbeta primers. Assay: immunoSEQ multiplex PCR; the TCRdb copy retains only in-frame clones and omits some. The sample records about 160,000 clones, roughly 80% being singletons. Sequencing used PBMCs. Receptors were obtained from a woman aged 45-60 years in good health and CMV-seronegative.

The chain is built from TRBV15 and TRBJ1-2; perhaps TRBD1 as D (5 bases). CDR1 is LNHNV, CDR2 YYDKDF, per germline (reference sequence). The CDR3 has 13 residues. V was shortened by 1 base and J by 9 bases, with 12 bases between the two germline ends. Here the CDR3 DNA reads TGTGCCACCAGCAGAGGGGGGGGTGAAAGCTACACCTTC. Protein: CATSRGGGESYTF. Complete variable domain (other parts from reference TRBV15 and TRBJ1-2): DAMVIQNPRYQVTQFGKPVTLSCSQTLNHNVMYWYQQKSSQAPKLLFHYYDKDFNNEADTPDNFQSRRPNTSFCFLDIRSPGLGDTAMYLCATSRGGGESYTFGSGTRLTVV.

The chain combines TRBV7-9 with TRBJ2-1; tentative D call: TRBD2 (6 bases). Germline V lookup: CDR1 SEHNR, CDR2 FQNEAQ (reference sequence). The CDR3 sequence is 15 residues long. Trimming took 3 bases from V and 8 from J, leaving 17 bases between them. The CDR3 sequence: CASSFRSGVGDEQFF. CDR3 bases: TGTGCCAGCAGCTTCCGTAGCGGAGTAGGGGATGAGCAGTTCTTC. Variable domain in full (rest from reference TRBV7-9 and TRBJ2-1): DTGVSQNPRHKITKRGQNVTFRCDPISEHNRLYWYRQTLGQGPEFLTYFQNEAQLEKSRLLSDRFSAERPKGSFSTLEIQRTEQGDSAMYLCASSFRSGVGDEQFFGPGTRLTVL.

Written as DNA, the CDR3 is TGTGCCAGCAGCTTAGCTAGCACTTTCTACGAGCAGTACTTC. This encodes CASSLASTFYEQYF. This chain links TRBV7-9 with TRBJ2-7, with D hard to call. Looked up from germline, CDR1 is SEHNR and CDR2 is FQNEAQ (reference sequence). CDR3 length: 14 amino acids. Trimming removed 0 bases at V and 3 bases at J, with 9 bases between.

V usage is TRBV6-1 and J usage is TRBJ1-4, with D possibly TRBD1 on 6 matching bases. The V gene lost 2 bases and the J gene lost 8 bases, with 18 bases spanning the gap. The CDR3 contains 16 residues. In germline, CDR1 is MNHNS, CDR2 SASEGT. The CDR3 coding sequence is TGTGCCAGCAGTGAAAGTCAGGGAGGGGGGGCGGAAAAACTGTTTTTT. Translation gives CASSESQGGGAEKLFF.

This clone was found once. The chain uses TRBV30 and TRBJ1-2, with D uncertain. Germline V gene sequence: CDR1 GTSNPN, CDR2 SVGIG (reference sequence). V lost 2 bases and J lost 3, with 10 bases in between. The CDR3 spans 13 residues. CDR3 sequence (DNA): TGTGCCTGGAGTTACGGGGATGACTATGGCTACACCTTC. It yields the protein CAWSYGDDYGYTF.

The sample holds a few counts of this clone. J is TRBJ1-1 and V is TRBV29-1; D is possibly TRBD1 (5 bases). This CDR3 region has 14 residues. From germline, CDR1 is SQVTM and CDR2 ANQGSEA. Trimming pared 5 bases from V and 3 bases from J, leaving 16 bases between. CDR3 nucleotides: TGCAGCGTTCGGCTTTGGGGGGGAGACACTGAAGCTTTCTTT. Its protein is CSVRLWGGDTEAFF.

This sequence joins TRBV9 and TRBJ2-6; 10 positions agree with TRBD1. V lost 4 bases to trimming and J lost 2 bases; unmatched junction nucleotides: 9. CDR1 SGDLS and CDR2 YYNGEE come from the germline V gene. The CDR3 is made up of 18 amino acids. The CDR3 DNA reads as TGTGCCAGCAGCCCGATCACGGGACAGGGGACTGGGGCCAACGTCCTGACTTTC. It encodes CASSPITGQGTGANVLTF.

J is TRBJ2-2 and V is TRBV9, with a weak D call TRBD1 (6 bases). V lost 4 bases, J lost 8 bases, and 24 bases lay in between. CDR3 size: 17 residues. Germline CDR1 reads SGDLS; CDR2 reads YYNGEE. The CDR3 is CASSTRVPGASEGELFF. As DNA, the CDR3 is TGTGCCAGCAGCACTAGGGTCCCAGGGGCTAGTGAGGGGGAGCTGTTTTTT.

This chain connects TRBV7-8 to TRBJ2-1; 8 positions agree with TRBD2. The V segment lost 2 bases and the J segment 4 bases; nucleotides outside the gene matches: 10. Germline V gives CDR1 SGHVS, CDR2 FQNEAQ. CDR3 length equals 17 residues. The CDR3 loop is CASSLNLFSGVYNEQFF. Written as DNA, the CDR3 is TGTGCCAGCAGCTTAAACTTGTTTAGCGGGGTATACAATGAGCAGTTCTTC.

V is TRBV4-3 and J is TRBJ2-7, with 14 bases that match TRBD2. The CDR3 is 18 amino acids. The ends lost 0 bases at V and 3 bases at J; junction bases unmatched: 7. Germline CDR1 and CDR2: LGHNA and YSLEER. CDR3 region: CASSQERGTSGRGYEQYF. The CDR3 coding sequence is TGCGCCAGCAGCCAAGAACGTGGGACTAGCGGGAGAGGCTACGAGCAGTACTTC.

CDR3 DNA sequence: TGTGCCAGTAGGCCAGGACAGGGCGGGATCTATGGCTACACCTTC. Translating gives CASRPGQGGIYGYTF. V gene TRBV19 combines with J gene TRBJ1-2, with 8 nucleotides matching TRBD1. CDR3 length equals 15 residues. Germline-derived CDR1 and CDR2 are LNHDA and SQIVND (reference sequence). With V trimmed by 6 bases and J by 4 bases, 10 bases remained unmatched.

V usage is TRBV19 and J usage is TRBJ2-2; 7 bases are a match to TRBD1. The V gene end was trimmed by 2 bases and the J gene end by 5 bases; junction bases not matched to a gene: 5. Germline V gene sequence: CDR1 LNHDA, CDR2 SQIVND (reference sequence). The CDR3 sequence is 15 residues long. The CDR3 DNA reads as TGTGCCAGTAGTATAAACAGGGGAAATACCGGGGAGCTGTTTTTT. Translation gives CASSINRGNTGELFF.

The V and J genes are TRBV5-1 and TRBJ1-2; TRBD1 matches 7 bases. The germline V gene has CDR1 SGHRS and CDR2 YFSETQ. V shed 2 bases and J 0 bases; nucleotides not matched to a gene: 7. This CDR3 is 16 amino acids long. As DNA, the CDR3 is TGCGCCAGCAGCTTAGGGGGACAGCGAACTAACTATGGCTACACCTTC. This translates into CASSLGGQRTNYGYTF.